These T cell receptor beta chains were read from a single sample in a study of T cell changes during pregnancy in multiple sclerosis. Sequencing was performed with immunoSEQ multiplex PCR; in TCRdb, only in-frame clones are kept and a portion is missing. Here the sample spans around 49,000 clones, 95% being singletons. This specimen was CD8+ T cells from peripheral blood mononuclear cells, taken in the first trimester of pregnancy. The source is a female donor with multiple sclerosis, enrolled in a pregnancy study. Both conserved end residues are part of each CDR3. D genes are given only for firm matches.

TRBV6-6	TRBJ1-1	-	CASKLYLNTEAFF
TRBV28	TRBJ2-7	-	CASSPGLNYEQYF
TRBV4-1	TRBJ1-1	-	CASSQASNTEAFF
TRBV5-6	TRBJ2-7	TRBD2	CASSLAGGGSGYEQYF
TRBV2	TRBJ2-1	TRBD2	CASTTGRGSYNEQFF
TRBV9	TRBJ2-1	TRBD2	CASSVSRTSGREGSYNEQFF
TRBV28	TRBJ1-2	-	CASSFGQYDGYTF
TRBV28	TRBJ1-1	-	CASSLGGYRENTEAFF
TRBV19	TRBJ2-5	TRBD2	CASSIARLAGGFQETQYF
TRBV7-2	TRBJ2-7	TRBD1	CASSSRDRGLADNYEQYF
TRBV15	TRBJ2-1	-	CATSRDGRGSYNEQFF
TRBV2	TRBJ2-7	TRBD1	CASKQGASYEQYF